This T cell receptor beta chain was profiled in a study of blood T cell repertoires in COVID-19. The participants were between about 18 and 90 years old and came from 24 US areas. Participants' own reports of clinical history determined their cohort assignment. Cohort 3 recovered donors had two negative PCRs, clearance, or symptom resolution. Original analysis: Cell counts per sample came from amplifying reference gene primers. Method: immunoSEQ multiplex PCR; TCRdb's copy keeps in-frame clones and lacks some. V and J calls plus clone size are reproduced from that table; the DNA served to infer D and trimming. Of nearly 350,000 clones in the sample, approximately 84% were seen once. The CDR3 runs 13 residues. V lost 5 bases to trimming and J lost 2 bases, with 9 bases between them. Germline assignment: CDR1 LNHDA and CDR2 SQIVND (reference sequence).

This receptor was identified in a woman aged 25 to 39 who had recovered from COVID-19. V is TRBV19 and J is TRBJ2-5; D ambiguous. The specimen was PBMCs or T cells enriched from blood (not recorded which). The CDR3 bases are TGTGCCAGTAGTGAGACATATCAAGAGACCCAGTACTTC. Amino acids: CASSETYQETQYF.